This T cell receptor beta chain was obtained from a study of cytomegalovirus exposure and HLA in healthy donors. Study observations and caveats: In presence/absence analyses, roughly uniform sequencing depth across donors was assumed.

Notes on this clone: Its antigen remains unidentified. Other nucleotide sequences from this sample produce the same CDR3.

The germline CDR1 and CDR2 sequences are MNHEY and SMNVEV (reference sequence). The CDR3 contains 14 residues. V was pared by 3 bases and J by 5 bases, with 13 bases between. PCR was performed using 60 Vbeta and 13 Jbeta primers. TCRdb's copy holds only in-frame clones and misses some; the assay was immunoSEQ multiplex PCR. The sample has around 100,000 clones, roughly 66% seen once. This receptor was identified in a woman aged 25 to 39 in good health and CMV-seronegative. This chain joins TRBV27 and TRBJ1-1; TRBD1 might be the D (6 bases). What was sequenced was PBMCs. CDR3 bases: TGTGCCAGCAGTTTGGGGGGGCGAGGGACTGAAGCTTTCTTT. This sequence encodes CASSLGGRGTEAFF.